The next 20 T cell receptor beta chains were all read from a single sample in a study of regulatory T cells in long-lasting Graves disease. Building the TCR beta libraries relied on iRepertoire HTBI primers, and CDR3 regions underwent Arm-PCR. MiXCR, run by TCRdb on the multiplex PCR reads, gives a single entry per CDR3 protein. The data show 200,000 to 250,000 distinct CDR3 sequences, with around 20% seen just once and roughly 13% held by the top ten. Indicated time point: newly diagnosed GD, antithyroid drugs for less than 3 months. Extracted RNA from PBMCs served as the source of the TCR library. Specimen: peripheral blood mononuclear cells (PBMCs), collected at new diagnosis, from a patient treated with antithyroid drugs. These receptors were taken from a female donor with Graves disease.

This clonotype was recorded many times. This chain uses TRBV10-1 with TRBJ2-7; 7 bases align to TRBD1. This CDR3 has 13 residues. CDR1 and CDR2 from the germline V gene are WNHNN and SYGVQD (reference sequence). J was trimmed by 6 bases and V by 3 bases; bases with no gene match: 5. This CDR3 is CASSDHGQAEQYF. The CDR3 region has the DNA TGCGCCAGCAGTGACCATGGACAGGCCGAGCAGTACTTC.

This clonotype was detected many times. A junction end diverges from the germline sequence, so it may reflect a read error. The rearrangement uses TRBV5-1 and TRBJ2-3; no clear D. In germline, CDR1 is SGHRS, CDR2 YFSETQ. The CDR3 runs to 11 residues. The CDR3 here is CASSAGDTQYF. The CDR3 DNA reads TGTGCCAGCAGTGCCGGTGATACGCAGTATTTT.

This clonotype has ten or more counts. The rearrangement links TRBV6-1 to TRBJ2-1, with 13 bases lining up with TRBD2. The germline gives CDR1 MNHNS, CDR2 SASEGT. This CDR3 region has 16 residues. With V trimmed by 6 bases and J by 11 bases, 13 bases remained unmatched. The CDR3: CASSSHRGLAGNQQFF. DNA of the CDR3: TGTGCCAGCAGCTCCCACCGGGGACTAGCGGGGAACCAGCAGTTCTTC.

This clonotype showed up many times. V and J are TRBV24-1 and TRBJ1-1; possibly TRBD1 for D (5 bases). V was cut by 6 bases and J by 11 bases, with 15 bases left in between. From germline, CDR1 is KGHDR and CDR2 SFDVKD. This CDR3 spans 12 amino acids. Here the CDR3 reads CATSTQGSKAFF. The CDR3 DNA follows: TGTGCCACCAGTACGCAGGGTTCGAAGGCTTTCTTT.

This clonotype appeared many times. V is TRBV7-8 and J is TRBJ2-7; 13 nucleotides agree with TRBD2. The V and J ends lost 6 bases and 6 bases, in that order; junction bases with no gene match: 8. From germline, CDR1 is SGHVS and CDR2 FQNEAQ. This CDR3 is built from 15 residues. The CDR3: CASSRTSGRGSEQYF. The CDR3 nucleotides read TGTGCCAGCAGTCGGACTAGCGGGAGAGGAAGCGAGCAGTACTTC.

The chain is built from TRBV28 and TRBJ1-2, with 7 nucleotides matching TRBD1. The CDR3 length is 11 residues. J lost 9 bases, V lost 7 bases, and 5 bases had no gene match. Germline assignment: CDR1 MDHEN and CDR2 SYDVKM. CDR3 sequence: CASNRQGSYTF. The CDR3 DNA reads TGTGCCAGCAACCGACAGGGCAGCTACACCTTC.

This clonotype was picked up many times. The chain links TRBV5-1 to TRBJ2-2; 10 bases are a match to TRBD2. The junction had 1 base not matched to a gene; V was cut back by 0 bases and J by 5 bases. Per germline, CDR1 SGHRS and CDR2 YFSETQ. The CDR3 has 15 amino acids. CDR3 coding DNA: TGCGCCAGCAGCTTGGCTAGCGGGAGTACCGGGGAGCTGTTTTTT. Its protein product is CASSLASGSTGELFF.

This clonotype was seen at least ten times. The chain carries TRBV12-3 or TRBV12-4 and TRBJ1-6; no clear D gene. This CDR3 has 15 amino acids. V gave up 3 bases and J gave up 10 bases, with 16 bases separating them. The CDR3 sequence is CASSFMSRKGSPLHF. CDR3 DNA sequence: TGTGCCAGCAGTTTTATGTCCCGGAAGGGATCACCCCTCCACTTT.

This clonotype was seen repeatedly, ten times or more. The CDR3 loop is CASSSRQGAAYNEQFF. DNA for the CDR3: TGTGCCAGCAGTTCCAGACAGGGGGCAGCCTACAATGAGCAGTTCTTC. This chain links TRBV27 with TRBJ2-1, with TRBD1 identical over 10 bases. The junction had 5 bases not matched to a gene; V was cut back by 4 bases and J by 2 bases. Germline CDR1 and CDR2: MNHEY and SMNVEV (reference sequence). This CDR3 has 16 residues.

This clonotype was seen repeatedly, ten times or more. V is TRBV20-1 and J is TRBJ2-1; perhaps TRBD2 as D (6 bases). The CDR3 extends over 15 amino acids. Per germline, CDR1 DFQATT and CDR2 SNEGSKA (reference sequence). The V and J ends lost 2 bases and 0 bases respectively, with 11 bases between them. CDR3 sequence reads: CSARRSGSSYNEQFF. The CDR3 DNA reads TGCAGTGCTAGAAGATCCGGGAGCTCCTACAATGAGCAGTTCTTC.

This clonotype was recorded many times. The gene calls are TRBV3-1 and TRBJ2-3, with 7 bases fitting TRBD2. CDR1 is LGHDT, CDR2 YNNKEL, per germline (reference sequence). The CDR3 contains 16 residues. The junction had 12 bases not matched to a gene; V was cut back by 5 bases and J by 4 bases. The CDR3 is CASSSQLTSASDTQYF. For the CDR3, the DNA is TGTGCCAGCAGCTCTCAGCTCACTAGCGCTTCAGATACGCAGTATTTT.

Note on this clonotype: Given a much more abundant clone one base away, this may be a read error. The rearrangement links TRBV7-3 to TRBJ2-7, with 7 bases that match TRBD1. Germline lookup yields CDR1 SGHTA and CDR2 FQGTGA. This CDR3 is 15 amino acids long. CDR3 sequence: CASGLVGDRAYEQYF. The CDR3 DNA reads TGTGCCAGCGGCTTAGTGGGGGACAGAGCCTACGAGCAGTACTTC.

The table lists this clonotype with many counts. The gene calls are TRBV5-1 and TRBJ1-2, with D perhaps TRBD1 (6 bases). The CDR3 is 16 residues long. Deletions cut 5 bases from V and 4 bases from J, with 21 bases between. Germline V gene sequence: CDR1 SGHRS, CDR2 YFSETQ. The CDR3 is CASSSGTGSQIYGYTF. Written as DNA, the CDR3 is TGCGCCAGCAGTTCGGGAACAGGGAGTCAGATCTATGGCTACACCTTC.

At least ten counts were recorded for this clonotype. This chain uses TRBV7-8 with TRBJ2-1; D tentatively fits TRBD1 or TRBD2 (5 bases each). CDR1 and CDR2 (germline): SGHVS, FQNEAQ. Deletions cut 5 bases from V and 10 bases from J, with 21 bases between. There are 15 residues in the CDR3. CDR3 sequence reads: CASSPTPGPPGEQFF. The CDR3, as DNA: TGTGCCAGCAGCCCCACCCCGGGACCGCCGGGGGAGCAGTTCTTC. The variable domain in full, with the rest retrieved from reference TRBV7-8 and TRBJ2-1, is GAGVSQSPRYKVAKRGQDVALRCDPISGHVSLFWYQQALGQGPEFLTYFQNEAQLDKSGLPSDRFFAERPEGSVSTLKIQRTQQEDSAVYLCASSPTPGPPGEQFFGPGTRLTVL.

The table lists this clonotype with many counts. CDR3 loop: CASSPGASGNTGELFF. CDR3 bases: TGCGCCAGCAGCCCTGGAGCTAGCGGGAACACCGGGGAGCTGTTTTTT. The chain employs TRBV10-2 and TRBJ2-2; 7 nucleotides align to TRBD2. After removal of 6 bases from V and 1 base from J, the junction contained 8 bases not matched to a gene. This CDR3 spans 16 amino acids. Germline assignment: CDR1 WSHSY and CDR2 SAAADI.

In its sample, this clonotype was seen many times. The gene calls are TRBV13 and TRBJ2-7; either TRBD1 or TRBD2 may supply D (6 bases each). V lost 4 bases and J 2 bases, leaving 15 bases between the germline ends. Germline-derived CDR1 and CDR2 are PRHDT and FYEKMQ (reference sequence). The CDR3 is 15 amino acids. The CDR3, as DNA: TGTGCCAGCAGCTCGCGCGGGACAATTACCTACGAGCAGTACTTC. It specifies CASSSRGTITYEQYF.

Remarks on this clonotype: This could be a read error, since a much larger clone is one nucleotide away. V usage is TRBV6-1 and J usage is TRBJ2-2; D is perhaps TRBD1 (5 bases). The CDR3 runs to 15 residues. The V gene lost 6 bases and the J gene lost 5 bases, with 16 bases spanning the gap. Germline V gene data show CDR1 as MNHNS and CDR2 as SASEGT. CDR3 region: CASSLTVQVTGELFF. The CDR3 DNA reads as TGTGCCAGCAGCTTGACAGTACAGGTAACCGGGGAGCTGTTTTTT.

This clonotype showed up many times. The J gene is TRBJ1-2, the V gene TRBV29-1; TRBD1 agrees at 7 bases. Germline lookup yields CDR1 SQVTM and CDR2 ANQGSEA. V shed 6 bases, J shed 3 bases, and the junction held 10 bases outside the gene matches. CDR3 length equals 14 residues. DNA for the CDR3: TGCAGCGTGGCTCAGGGGGAACGTGACTATGGCTACACCTTC. Translation: CSVAQGERDYGYTF.

This clonotype was detected many times. The chain links TRBV20-1 to TRBJ1-4; D remains ambiguous. The ends were cut back, 3 bases at V and 6 bases at J, with 14 bases in the middle. This CDR3 comprises 14 residues. Germline V CDR1 and CDR2: DFQATT, SNEGSKA (reference sequence). The CDR3 DNA reads TGCAGTGCTAGCCTCTCTGGTTGGGATGAAAAACTGTTTTTT. This codes for CSASLSGWDEKLFF.

With regard to this clonotype: A much larger clonotype is one base distant, so this may be a read error. The J gene is TRBJ1-1, the V gene TRBV5-6; a possible D gene is TRBD1 (6 bases). CDR1 is SGHDT, CDR2 YYEEEE, per germline. Trimming shortened V by 1 base and J by 6 bases, and 13 bases separated the two germline ends. CDR3 size: 14 residues. The CDR3 region is CASSLLEGGSEAFF. CDR3 DNA: TGTGCCAGCAGCTTGTTGGAGGGGGGCTCTGAAGCTTTCTTT.